These 9 T cell receptor beta chains were sequenced from one sample in a study of T-cell reconstitution after alpha-beta-depleted transplantation in children. It was with unique molecular identifiers that the TCRbeta library was prepared. TCRdb redid the calling of the PCR reads with MiXCR, one entry per CDR3 protein. The table records about 270,000 distinct CDR3 sequences, about a tenth of them present only once. Material: PBMCs from the stem cell graft donor, obtained from the stem cell graft. All receptors derive from a human donor who donated a stem cell graft to a child with SCID.

The table lists this clonotype with a few counts. J is TRBJ2-7 and V is TRBV5-1; unclear D gene. The germline V gene has CDR1 SGHRS and CDR2 YFSETQ. V shed 1 base and J shed 7 bases, with 12 bases lying between them. The CDR3 contains 13 residues. CDR3 region: CASSLRTEIEQYF. DNA of the CDR3: TGCGCCAGCAGCTTGAGGACCGAGATAGAGCAGTACTTC.

This clonotype came up many times. The chain uses TRBV20-1 and TRBJ2-3, with D perhaps TRBD1 (6 bases). V gave up 3 bases and J gave up 7 bases, with 14 bases separating them. The CDR3 extends over 13 amino acids. Looked up from germline, CDR1 is DFQATT and CDR2 is SNEGSKA (reference sequence). DNA for the CDR3: TGCAGTGCTAGTGCGAAGGGGGTAAATACGCAGTATTTT. It is translated as CSASAKGVNTQYF.

This clonotype has a handful of counts. The chain carries TRBV5-1 and TRBJ2-1; a weak D match, TRBD2 (6 bases). The length of the CDR3 is 14 residues. Germline CDR1 reads SGHRS; CDR2 reads YFSETQ. V lost 4 bases and J 4 bases, leaving 12 bases between the germline ends. This CDR3 is CASSRRGGYNEQFF. CDR3 DNA sequence: TGCGCCAGCAGCCGGAGGGGCGGGTACAATGAGCAGTTCTTC.

The V and J genes are TRBV19 and TRBJ2-1, with TRBD2 as a possible D gene (5 bases). Germline loops: CDR1 LNHDA, CDR2 SQIVND (reference sequence). The CDR3 contains 15 residues. V lost 5 bases, J lost 1 base, and 12 bases lay in between. This chain's CDR3 is CASSPRDRSYNEQFF. CDR3 in DNA: TGTGCCAGTAGTCCCCGGGATCGGTCCTACAATGAGCAGTTCTTC.

This clonotype was found a few times. The chain is built from TRBV6-6 and TRBJ2-7; D gene unclear. The CDR3 totals 13 residues. The V and J ends lost 6 bases and 1 base respectively, with 10 bases between them. CDR1 and CDR2 (germline): MNHNY, SVGAGI (reference sequence). CDR3 residues: CASSTLNSYEQYF. DNA for the CDR3: TGTGCCAGCAGCACACTGAATTCCTACGAGCAGTACTTC.

The sample holds many counts of this clonotype. In nucleotides, the CDR3 is TGTGCCAGCAGGAAGGGACTAGCGGGGGAGTATTTGACCCAGTACTTC. It is translated as CASRKGLAGEYLTQYF. The rearrangement uses TRBV2 and TRBJ2-5, with 14 bases matching TRBD2. The CDR3 has 16 amino acids. Looked up from germline, CDR1 is SNHLY and CDR2 is FYNNEI. V was clipped by 6 bases and J by 7 bases; unmatched bases: 10.

This clonotype has a handful of counts. The chain has TRBV20-1 and TRBJ2-5; D gene uncertain. The CDR3 contains 11 residues. Germline-derived CDR1 and CDR2 are DFQATT and SNEGSKA (reference sequence). The V end lost 3 bases, the J end lost 5 bases, and 7 bases lay between the germline ends. The CDR3 nucleotides read TGCAGTGCTAGCGGTGGGGAGACCCAGTACTTC. Residues: CSASGGETQYF.

J is TRBJ2-2 and V is TRBV5-6, with 8 bases aligning to TRBD2. V lost 4 bases, J lost 5 bases, and 7 bases stayed unmatched. CDR1 is SGHDT, CDR2 YYEEEE, per germline. The CDR3 spans 15 residues. The CDR3 spells CASSPGLGLTGELFF. In DNA form, the CDR3 reads TGTGCCAGCAGCCCGGGACTAGGGTTGACCGGGGAGCTGTTTTTT. Variable domain in full (rest from reference TRBV5-6 and TRBJ2-2): DAGVTQSPTHLIKTRGQQVTLRCSPKSGHDTVSWYQQALGQGPQFIFQYYEEEERQRGNFPDRFSGHQFPNYSSELNVNALLLGDSALYLCASSPGLGLTGELFFGEGSRLTVL.

This clonotype was seen at least ten times. The chain is built from TRBV7-9 and TRBJ1-4; D ambiguous. V was pared by 1 base and J by 0 bases, with 3 bases between. The V gene's germline CDR1 is SEHNR and CDR2 FQNEAQ (reference sequence). The CDR3 runs to 14 residues. The CDR3 DNA sequence: TGTGCCAGCAGCTTAGGGACAACTAATGAAAAACTGTTTTTT. Translated: CASSLGTTNEKLFF.